This T cell receptor beta chain was sequenced in a study of beta chain features in type 1 diabetes. Study in general: Cells sorted and examined across all samples totaled nearly 110,000,000.

Comment on this clone: Its target is not known.

Study conclusions and caveats: In all four CD4+ subsets, TCRB CDR3 length was significantly, moderately reduced in type 1 diabetes.

The study reverse transcribed the entire isolated RNA, so it sequenced expressed TCRB transcripts. Some clones are missing from TCRdb's copy, which holds only in-frame ones; the method was immunoSEQ multiplex PCR. The sample consists of 120,000 or so clones, roughly 17% of them appearing once. Losses at the gene ends were 4 bases for V and 7 bases for J; bases not matched to a gene: 7. The CDR3 is 13 residues long. CDR1 is SGDLS and CDR2 is YYNGEE in the germline V gene. This chain connects TRBV9 to TRBJ1-2; the match to TRBD1 covers 7 bases. What was sequenced was central memory CD4+ T cells from blood. The sequence came from a man aged 18 to 29 with type 1 diabetes. This chain's CDR3 is CASSFDREAGYTF. The CDR3 DNA is TGTGCCAGCAGCTTTGACAGGGAGGCTGGCTACACCTTC.